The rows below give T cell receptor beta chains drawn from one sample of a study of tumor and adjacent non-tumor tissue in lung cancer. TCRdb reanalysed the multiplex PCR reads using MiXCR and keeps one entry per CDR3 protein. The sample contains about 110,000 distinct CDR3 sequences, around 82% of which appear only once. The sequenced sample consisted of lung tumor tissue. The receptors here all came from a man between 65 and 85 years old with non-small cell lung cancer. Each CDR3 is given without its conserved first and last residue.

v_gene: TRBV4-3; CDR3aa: ASSQEMGLAGPDDSYEQY
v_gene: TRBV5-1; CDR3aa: ASSEGPLAVVIDTQY
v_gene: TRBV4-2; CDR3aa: ASSRRQGYKQY
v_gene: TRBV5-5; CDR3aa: ASRPLEGANYGYI
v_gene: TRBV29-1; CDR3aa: MAEIGKANYGYT
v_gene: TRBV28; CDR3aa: ASSIDRGTEAF
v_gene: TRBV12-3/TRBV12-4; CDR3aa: VSSFRDRKETQY
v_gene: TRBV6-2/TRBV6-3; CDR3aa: VSCYPMTVGHQDTQY
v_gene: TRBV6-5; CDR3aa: AKRTVERLNSPLH
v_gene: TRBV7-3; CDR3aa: ASSLTRVDTQF
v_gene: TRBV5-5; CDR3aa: ASSSLPGGERMQPGEL
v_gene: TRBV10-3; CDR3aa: AIVWEINEQF
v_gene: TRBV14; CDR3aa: ASSQEAVTTETQY
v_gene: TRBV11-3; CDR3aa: VSASGRGRETQY
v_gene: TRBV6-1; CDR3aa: ASSAPGAGGGEQF
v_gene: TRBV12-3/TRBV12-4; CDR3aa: VSSLWGAQSPLH
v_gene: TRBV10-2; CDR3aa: ASSESGGNGANILT
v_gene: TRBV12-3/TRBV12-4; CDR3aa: ASGRNRELYTEAF